The TCR beta chain described here comes from a study of T cells in Graves' hyperthyroidism and ophthalmopathy. Amplified TCR beta CDR3 regions derived from RNA transcripts. First-round RT-PCR with HTBI primers amplified the TCR CDR3 region. TCRdb called the multiplex PCR reads again in MiXCR, with one record for every CDR3 protein. Of a few hundred thousand distinct CDR3 sequences in the sample, more than 20% are singletons; the top ten hold approximately 26%. Germline assignment: CDR1 KGHDR and CDR2 SFDVKD. Trimming stripped 9 bases from V and 4 bases from J, with 14 bases between. The CDR3 runs to 13 residues.

The rearrangement uses TRBV24-1 and TRBJ1-1; D remains unclear. Sequencing input: blood. The TCR was taken from a man aged 18 to 35 with Graves' hyperthyroidism. CDR3 nucleotide sequence: TGTGCCACCTCCGTGACTTTGGGCACTGAAGCTTTCTTT. Its protein is CATSVTLGTEAFF.